The 17 T cell receptor beta chains reported below all come from one sample, sequenced in a study of shared clonotypes between healthy human individuals. Sequenced by immunoSEQ multiplex PCR; TCRdb stores in-frame clones only, minus some. Of approximately 100,000 clones listed, under 80% are singletons. Sequenced input: memory CD8+ T cells sorted from blood. Regarding subset: CD45RO+ cells pooled with CCR7-negative TemRA cells. These receptors were collected from a young man in good health.

The chain uses TRBV2 and TRBJ1-1; 8 nucleotides match TRBD1. The V gene's germline CDR1 is SNHLY and CDR2 FYNNEI. The CDR3 loop spans 14 amino acids. V lost 6 bases, J lost 4 bases, and 7 bases stayed unmatched. CDR3 bases: TGTGCCAGCAGACTGACAGGGGATCGCACTGAAGCTTTCTTT. It specifies CASRLTGDRTEAFF.

The rearrangement uses TRBV19 and TRBJ1-3; D is unresolved. Germline V gene lookup returns CDR1 LNHDA and CDR2 SQIVND (reference sequence). V dropped 7 bases and J dropped 4 bases, with 14 bases sitting between them. The CDR3 extends over 14 amino acids. CDR3 nucleotides: TGTGCCAGTATCGAGGGTTACGGCGGAAACACCATATATTTT. It is translated as CASIEGYGGNTIYF.

The chain has TRBV23-1 and TRBJ2-3; 10 nucleotides agree with TRBD2. TRBV23-1 is placed among ORFs of uncertain function. The V segment lost 6 bases and the J segment 5 bases; nucleotides outside the gene matches: 8. The CDR3 consists of 15 residues. CDR3 coding DNA: TGCGCCAGCAGAGAGCGGGAGGGTGTTAGAGATACGCAGTATTTT. Translated, it gives CASREREGVRDTQYF.

A few counts support this clone. The chain uses TRBV11-2 and TRBJ1-2, with TRBD1 as a possible D gene (6 bases). V shed 3 bases and J shed 2 bases, with 10 bases lying between them. The CDR3 spans 14 residues. Germline CDR1 and CDR2: SGHAT and FQNNGV. CDR3 DNA: TGTGCCAGCAGCTTGCTTGGACAGAACTATGGCTACACCTTC. Its translation: CASSLLGQNYGYTF.

The chain is built from TRBV6-5 and TRBJ1-1, with TRBD1 matching 8 bases. The V gene's germline CDR1 is MNHEY and CDR2 SVGAGI. V trimming: 6 bases; J trimming: 1 base; junction bases outside the gene matches: 7. This CDR3 spans 15 amino acids. Written as DNA, the CDR3 is TGTGCCAGCAGACCGTACAGGGGGGAGAACACTGAAGCTTTCTTT. This gives the protein CASRPYRGENTEAFF.

At least ten counts were recorded for this clone. This sequence joins TRBV6-4 and TRBJ2-3; 10 nucleotides align to TRBD1. The CDR3 runs to 15 residues. V was pared by 0 bases and J by 4 bases, with 1 base of the junction left unmatched. Per the germline V gene, CDR1 is MRHNA and CDR2 is SNTAGT. Written as DNA, the CDR3 is TGTGCCAGCAGTGACTCGACAGGGGGCGCAGATACGCAGTATTTT. Translation gives CASSDSTGGADTQYF.

This rearrangement joins TRBV5-4 to TRBJ2-3; D perhaps matches TRBD1 (6 bases). Germline loops: CDR1 SGHNT, CDR2 YYREEE (reference sequence). The CDR3 spans 14 residues. The V end lost 0 bases, the J end lost 2 bases, and 7 bases lay between the germline ends. The CDR3 reads CASSLAGVTDTQYF. As DNA, the CDR3 is TGTGCCAGCAGCTTGGCAGGGGTCACAGATACGCAGTATTTT.

Comments on this clone: A single base separates this from a much larger clone, so it may be a read error. In this CDR3 the conserved last residue, phenylalanine or tryptophan, is missing, so a read error is likely. This chain links TRBV2 with TRBJ2-7; no reliable D call. CDR1 and CDR2 (germline): SNHLY, FYNNEI. The V gene lost 10 bases and the J gene lost 3 bases, with 19 bases spanning the gap. The length of the CDR3 is 14 residues. CDR3 loop: CAINPTGSHYEQYL. The CDR3 DNA reads as TGTGCCATCAATCCCACGGGCAGCCACTACGAGCAGTACCTC.

This chain joins TRBV28 and TRBJ2-7; unclear D gene. With 3 bases removed from V and 4 bases from J, the gap between germline ends came to 16 bases. This CDR3 contains 15 residues. Germline-derived CDR1 and CDR2 are MDHEN and SYDVKM. The CDR3 loop reads CASSLSFATLYEQYF. CDR3 nucleotide sequence: TGTGCCAGCAGTTTGAGTTTCGCGACTTTGTACGAGCAGTACTTC. The complete variable domain, with remaining parts taken from reference TRBV28 and TRBJ2-7, reads DVKVTQSSRYLVKRTGEKVFLECVQDMDHENMFWYRQDPGLGLRLIYFSYDVKMKEKGDIPEGYSVSREKKERFSLILESASTNQTSMYLCASSLSFATLYEQYFGPGTRLTVT.

This clone was counted a few times. The chain employs TRBV4-1 and TRBJ2-5, with D possibly matching TRBD2 (6 bases). The CDR3 covers 15 residues. V shed 0 bases and J shed 2 bases, with 10 bases lying between them. Looked up from germline, CDR1 is MGHRA and CDR2 is YSYEKL. The CDR3 DNA follows: TGCGCCAGCAGCCAAGAGGGGCGGGAACAAGAGACCCAGTACTTC. As protein: CASSQEGREQETQYF.

This CDR3 reads CASTSSGRADEQYF. CDR3 nucleotides: TGTGCCAGCACCTCTAGCGGGAGGGCCGACGAGCAGTACTTC. The genes are TRBV28 and TRBJ2-7; 12 positions match TRBD2. J lost 5 bases, V lost 7 bases, and 6 bases had no gene match. Per germline, CDR1 MDHEN and CDR2 SYDVKM. This CDR3 contains 14 residues.

The CDR3 loop reads CASSLERLVDTQYF. The CDR3 bases are TGTGCCAGCAGCTTGGAGCGCCTAGTAGATACGCAGTATTTT. V gene TRBV7-2 combines with J gene TRBJ2-3; no definite D call. V was trimmed by 3 bases and J by 5 bases, leaving 12 bases between them. The CDR3 totals 14 residues. The germline V gene has CDR1 SGHTA and CDR2 FQGNSA.

This chain's CDR3 is CASLESYEQYF. In DNA form, the CDR3 reads TGTGCCAGCTTGGAGTCCTACGAGCAGTACTTC. The chain combines TRBV2 with TRBJ2-7; D call uncertain. The CDR3 is 11 residues long. V was pared by 8 bases and J by 1 base, with 6 bases between. CDR1 and CDR2 (germline): SNHLY, FYNNEI.

This chain links TRBV25-1 with TRBJ2-1; 7 bases match TRBD2. The CDR3 covers 14 residues. Germline-derived CDR1 and CDR2 are MGHDK and SYGVNS. After removal of 8 bases from V and 4 bases from J, the junction contained 8 bases not matched to a gene. CDR3 in DNA: TGTGCCAGCGGAACCGGACTAGATTACAATGAGCAGTTCTTC. Protein: CASGTGLDYNEQFF.

This clone was seen at least ten times. This rearrangement joins TRBV28 to TRBJ2-3; unclear D gene. The CDR3 is 12 amino acids. Trimming stripped 5 bases from V and 14 bases from J, with 17 bases between. Per the germline V gene, CDR1 is MDHEN and CDR2 is SYDVKM. The CDR3 DNA is TGTGCCAGCAGTGTCAATCCGCACGATCGGTATTTT. Translated, it gives CASSVNPHDRYF.

Concerning this clone: The junction does not match germline at one end; this may be a read error. The rearrangement links TRBV7-7 to TRBJ2-2; TRBD1 agrees at 9 bases. This CDR3 has 14 amino acids. Germline CDR1 reads SSHAT; CDR2 reads FNYEAQ (reference sequence). As DNA, the CDR3 is TGTGCTAGCAGTTCGACAGGGGGCACCGGGGAGCTGTTTTTT. Amino acid sequence: CASSSTGGTGELFF.

The CDR3 nucleotides are TGTGCCAGCAGCTTGGCTGCCAGCGGGTCTCGCACTGAAGCTTTCTTT. Protein sequence: CASSLAASGSRTEAFF. The V and J genes are TRBV5-5 and TRBJ1-1, with unresolved D. Trimming removed 0 bases from V and 4 bases from J, with 16 bases in between. CDR3 length equals 16 residues. Germline lookup yields CDR1 SGHKS and CDR2 YYEKEE (reference sequence).